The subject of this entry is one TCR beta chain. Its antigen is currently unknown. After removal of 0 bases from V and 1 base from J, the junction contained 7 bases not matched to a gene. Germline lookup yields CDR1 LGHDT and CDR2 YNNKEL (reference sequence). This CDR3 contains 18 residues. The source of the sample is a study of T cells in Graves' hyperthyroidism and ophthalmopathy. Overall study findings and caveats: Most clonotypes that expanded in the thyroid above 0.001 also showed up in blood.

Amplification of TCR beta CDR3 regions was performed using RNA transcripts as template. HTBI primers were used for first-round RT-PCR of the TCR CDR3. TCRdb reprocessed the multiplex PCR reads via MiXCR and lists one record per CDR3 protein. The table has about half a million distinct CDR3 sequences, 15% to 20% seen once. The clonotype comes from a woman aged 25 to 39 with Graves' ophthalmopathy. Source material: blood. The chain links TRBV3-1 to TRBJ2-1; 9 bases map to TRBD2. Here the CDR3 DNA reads TGTGCCAGCAGCCAAGATTTGGCCCTAGCGGGGTCCTACAATGAGCAGTTCTTC. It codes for CASSQDLALAGSYNEQFF.